The clone carrying this TCR beta chain was seen only a few times. Its antigen is still unknown. This sample is drawn from a study of T cell repertoires in aging, cancer and after chemotherapy. Study findings and constraints: Compared with age-matched healthy donors, untreated hematological or solid cancer patients showed higher blood TCR clonality. No conclusions about immunological memory after chemotherapy can be drawn from the repertoire data.

Amplification of TCR beta used genomic DNA extracted from peripheral blood. TRB rearrangements spanning V, D and J were amplified using mixed TRB-A/B primers. TCRdb passed the multiplex PCR reads through MiXCR, listing each CDR3 protein once. The table lists about 4,900 distinct CDR3 sequences, around half of them singletons. The source is a human donor in good health. Sequences were obtained from blood.

This CDR3 is CASSSWNTEAFF. CDR3 sequence (DNA): TGTGCCAGCAGCTCTTGGAACACTGAAGCTTTCTTT. The rearrangement joins TRBV5-6 to TRBJ1-1; no reliable D call. The CDR3 spans 12 residues. Germline V CDR1 and CDR2: SGHDT, YYEEEE. Trimming shortened V by 3 bases and J by 1 base, and 4 bases separated the two germline ends.